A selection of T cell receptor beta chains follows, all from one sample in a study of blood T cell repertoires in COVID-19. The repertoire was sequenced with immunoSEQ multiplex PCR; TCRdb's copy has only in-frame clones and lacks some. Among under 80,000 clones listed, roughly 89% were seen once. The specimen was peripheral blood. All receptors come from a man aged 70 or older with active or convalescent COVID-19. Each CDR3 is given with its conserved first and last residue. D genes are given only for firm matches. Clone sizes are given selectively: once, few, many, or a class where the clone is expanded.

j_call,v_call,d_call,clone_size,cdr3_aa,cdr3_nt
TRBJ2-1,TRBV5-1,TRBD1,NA,CASSLAPGTETLEQFF,TGCGCCAGCAGCTTGGCCCCTGGGACAGAGACTTTAGAGCAGTTCTTC
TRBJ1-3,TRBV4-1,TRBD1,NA,CASSFRQGAGNTIYF,TGCGCCAGCAGCTTCCGACAGGGAGCTGGAAACACCATATATTTT
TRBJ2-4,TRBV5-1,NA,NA,CASSLDLSAKNIQYF,TGCGCCAGCAGCTTGGACCTATCAGCCAAAAACATTCAGTACTTC
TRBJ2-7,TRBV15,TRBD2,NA,CATSREAGGTYEQYF,TGTGCCACCAGCAGAGAGGCGGGAGGCACCTACGAGCAGTACTTC
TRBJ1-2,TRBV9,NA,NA,CASSRGGTGGYTF,TGTGCCAGCAGCCGGGGGGGTACTGGAGGCTACACCTTC
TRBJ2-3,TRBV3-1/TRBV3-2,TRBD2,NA,CASSTTSGRAPDTQYF,TGTGCCAGCAGCACGACTAGCGGGAGGGCCCCAGATACGCAGTATTTT
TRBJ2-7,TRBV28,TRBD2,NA,CASSSAGTSGAYEQYF,TGTGCCAGCAGTTCCGCCGGGACTAGCGGAGCCTACGAGCAGTACTTC
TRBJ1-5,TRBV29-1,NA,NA,CSVGGGENQPQHF,TGCAGCGTTGGGGGGGGAGAAAATCAGCCCCAGCATTTT
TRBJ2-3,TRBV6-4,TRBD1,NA,CASSDSGGSIEYF,TGTGCCAGCAGCGACTCAGGGGGCAGTATAGAGTATTTT
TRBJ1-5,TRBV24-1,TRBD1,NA,CATSPRGQGNQPQHF,TGTGCCACCAGCCCACGAGGACAGGGTAATCAGCCCCAGCATTTT
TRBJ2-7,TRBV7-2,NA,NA,CASSPGALYEQYF,TGTGCCAGCAGCCCGGGAGCACTCTACGAGCAGTACTTC
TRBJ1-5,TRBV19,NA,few,CASSIRVGGQPQHF,TGTGCCAGTAGTATAAGGGTGGGGGGACAGCCCCAGCATTTT
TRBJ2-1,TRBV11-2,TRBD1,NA,CASSLGDRFYNEQFF,TGTGCCAGCAGCTTAGGGGACAGGTTTTACAATGAGCAGTTCTTC
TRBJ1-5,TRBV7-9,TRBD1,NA,CASSLSFGRGLNQPQHF,TGTGCCAGCAGCTTATCGTTTGGCAGGGGGCTCAATCAGCCCCAGCATTTT
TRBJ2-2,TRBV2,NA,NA,CASSGQGSGELFF,TGTGCCAGCAGCGGTCAGGGATCCGGGGAGCTGTTTTTT
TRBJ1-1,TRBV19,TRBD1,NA,CASADRENDEAFF,TGTGCCAGCGCGGACAGGGAGAATGATGAAGCTTTCTTT
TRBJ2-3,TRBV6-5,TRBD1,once,CASRRQGASDTQYF,TGTGCCAGCAGACGACAGGGGGCCTCAGATACGCAGTATTTT
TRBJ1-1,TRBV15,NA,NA,CATSRVGQWEYYTEAFF,TGTGCCACCAGCAGAGTAGGACAGTGGGAATATTACACTGAAGCTTTCTTT
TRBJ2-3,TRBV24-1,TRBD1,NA,CATTGGTGGTDTQYF,TGTGCCACCACTGGGGGGACAGGGGGGACAGATACGCAGTATTTT
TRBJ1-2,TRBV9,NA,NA,CASSVGREDYGYTF,TGTGCCAGCAGCGTAGGACGGGAGGACTATGGCTACACCTTC
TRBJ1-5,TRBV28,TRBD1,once,CASSSYSQGGGNQPQHF,TGTGCCAGCAGTTCGTACTCCCAGGGGGGAGGCAATCAGCCCCAGCATTTT
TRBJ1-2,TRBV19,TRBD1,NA,CASSSGQQNYGYTF,TGTGCCAGTAGTTCGGGACAGCAAAACTATGGCTACACCTTC
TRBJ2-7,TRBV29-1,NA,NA,CSVEDLRGGNNEQYF,TGCAGCGTTGAAGATCTTCGCGGCGGGAATAACGAGCAGTACTTC
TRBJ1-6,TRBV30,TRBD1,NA,CAWSVRRTGFTTYNSPLHF,TGTGCCTGGAGTGTGAGAAGGACAGGCTTTACGACCTATAATTCACCCCTCCACTTT